This paragraph covers one T cell receptor (beta chain) sequence. This CDR3 is also generated by other DNA sequences in the sample. Authors' analysis steps: Amplification from reference gene primers served as the basis for estimated nucleated cell counts. The method was immunoSEQ multiplex PCR; TCRdb's version includes in-frame clones alone and lacks a portion of them. D and trimming were read from the DNA, whereas the V and J calls and clone size are those reported in that table. The profile covers around 190,000 clones, with 88% appearing a single time and roughly 9% taken by the ten largest. The data were obtained in a study of blood T cell repertoires in COVID-19. V lost 4 bases and J lost 3, with 11 bases in between. Per the germline V gene, CDR1 is SGHRS and CDR2 is YFSETQ. The CDR3 totals 13 residues. Participants had their cohort set by participant-reported clinical history.

The sequencing input was PBMCs or T cells enriched from blood (not recorded which). The source is a woman aged 18 to 35 who had recovered from COVID-19. This rearrangement joins TRBV5-1 to TRBJ2-7; maybe TRBD2 (5 bases). The CDR3 nucleotides read TGCGCCAGCAGCCCGGGGTGGGGCTACGAGCAGTACTTC. This gives the protein CASSPGWGYEQYF.